Only one count was recorded for the clone carrying this T cell receptor beta chain. Its antigen remains unidentified. The sample is drawn from a study of breast tumors, draining lymph nodes, adjacent tissues. CDR3 length: 15 residues. Germline V gene data show CDR1 as DFQATT and CDR2 as SNEGSKA (reference sequence). With V trimmed by 3 bases and J by 3 bases, 8 bases remained unmatched. The study, taken as a whole, reports: Tumor TCR diversity was below lymph nodes but above nontumor tissue. Findings are consistent with lymph node origin and intratumoral expansion of most tumor T cells. Data only fit, rather than demonstrated, lymph node origin of most tumor T cells.

Each CDR3 protein is one row after TCRdb ran MiXCR on the multiplex PCR reads. The sample lists fewer than 25,000 distinct CDR3 sequences; about 64% were seen once. Material for sequencing was tumor-adjacent breast tissue. The receptor comes from a female donor with breast cancer. Some clones in this sample may be carry-over from other donors' samples. The gene calls are TRBV20-1 and TRBJ2-7; the match to TRBD1 covers 10 bases. The DNA for the CDR3 is TGCAGTGCTAGTGGAGGGAGGACAGGGGGCTACGAGCAGTACTTC. It yields the protein CSASGGRTGGYEQYF.